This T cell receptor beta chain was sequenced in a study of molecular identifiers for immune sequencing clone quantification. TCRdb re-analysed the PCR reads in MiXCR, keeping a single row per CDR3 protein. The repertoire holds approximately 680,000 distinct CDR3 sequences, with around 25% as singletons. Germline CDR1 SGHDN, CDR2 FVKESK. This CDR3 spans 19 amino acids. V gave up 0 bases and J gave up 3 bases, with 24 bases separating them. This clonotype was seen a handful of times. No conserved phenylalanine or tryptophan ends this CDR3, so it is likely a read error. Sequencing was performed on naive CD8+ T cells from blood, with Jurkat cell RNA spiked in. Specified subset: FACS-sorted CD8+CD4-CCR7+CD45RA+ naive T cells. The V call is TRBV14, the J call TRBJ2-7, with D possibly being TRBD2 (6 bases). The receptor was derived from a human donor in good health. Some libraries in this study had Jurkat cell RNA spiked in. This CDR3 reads CASSQEEIVPGAFFYEQYL. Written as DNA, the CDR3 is TGTGCCAGCAGCCAAGAAGAAATAGTTCCGGGAGCTTTTTTCTACGAGCAGTACCTC.